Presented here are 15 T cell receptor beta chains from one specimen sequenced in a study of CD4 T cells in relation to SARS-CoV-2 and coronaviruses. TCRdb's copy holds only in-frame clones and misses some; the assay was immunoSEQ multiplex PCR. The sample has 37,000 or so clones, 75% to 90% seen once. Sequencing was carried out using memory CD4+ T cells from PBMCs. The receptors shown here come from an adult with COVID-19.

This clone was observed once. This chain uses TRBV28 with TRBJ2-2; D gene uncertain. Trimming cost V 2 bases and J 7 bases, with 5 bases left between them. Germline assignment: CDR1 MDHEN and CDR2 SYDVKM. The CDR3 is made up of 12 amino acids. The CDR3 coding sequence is TGTGCCAGCAGTTTAGTCCGCGGGGAGCTGTTTTTT. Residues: CASSLVRGELFF.

The CDR3 DNA follows: TGCGCCAGCAGCTTGGATCCGGGACAGTCAAATTCACCCCTCCACTTT. Protein product: CASSLDPGQSNSPLHF. The V call is TRBV5-1, the J call TRBJ1-6; the match to TRBD1 covers 7 bases. The CDR3 sequence is 16 residues long. The germline CDR1 and CDR2 sequences are SGHRS and YFSETQ. Trimming took 0 bases from V and 7 from J; bases not matched to a gene: 7.

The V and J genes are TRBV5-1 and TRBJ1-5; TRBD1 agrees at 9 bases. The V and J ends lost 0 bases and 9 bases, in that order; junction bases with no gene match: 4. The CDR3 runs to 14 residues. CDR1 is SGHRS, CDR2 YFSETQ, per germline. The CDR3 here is CASSLGRQGGPQHF. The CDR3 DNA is TGCGCCAGCAGCTTGGGAAGACAGGGGGGGCCCCAGCATTTT.

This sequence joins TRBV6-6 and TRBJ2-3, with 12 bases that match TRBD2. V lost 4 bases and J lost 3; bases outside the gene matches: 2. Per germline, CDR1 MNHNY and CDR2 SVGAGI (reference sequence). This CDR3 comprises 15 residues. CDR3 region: CASSSTSGSTDTQYF. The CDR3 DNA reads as TGTGCCAGCAGTTCGACTAGCGGGAGTACAGATACGCAGTATTTT.

Here the CDR3 reads CASQTVNSPLHF. The DNA of the CDR3 is TGTGCCAGTCAGACAGTTAATTCACCCCTCCACTTT. The rearrangement links TRBV19 to TRBJ1-6; TRBD1 is a possible D gene (5 bases). This CDR3 comprises 12 residues. V dropped 8 bases and J dropped 6 bases, with 8 bases sitting between them. Germline V lookup: CDR1 LNHDA, CDR2 SQIVND (reference sequence). Filled out from reference TRBV19 and TRBJ1-6, the complete variable domain reads DGGITQSPKYLFRKEGQNVTLSCEQNLNHDAMYWYRQDPGQGLRLIYYSQIVNDFQKGDIAEGYSVSREKKESFPLTVTSAQKNPTAFYLCASQTVNSPLHFGNGTRLTVT.

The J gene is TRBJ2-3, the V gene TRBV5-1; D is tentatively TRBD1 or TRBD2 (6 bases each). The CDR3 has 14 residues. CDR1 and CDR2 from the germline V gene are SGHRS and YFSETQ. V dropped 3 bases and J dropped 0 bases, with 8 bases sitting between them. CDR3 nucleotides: TGCGCCAGCAGCTGGGGGGCAAGCACAGATACGCAGTATTTT. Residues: CASSWGASTDTQYF. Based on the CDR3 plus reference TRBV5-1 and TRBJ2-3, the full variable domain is KAGVTQTPRYLIKTRGQQVTLSCSPISGHRSVSWYQQTPGQGLQFLFEYFSETQRNKGNFPGRFSGRQFSNSRSEMNVSTLELGDSALYLCASSWGASTDTQYFGPGTRLTVL.

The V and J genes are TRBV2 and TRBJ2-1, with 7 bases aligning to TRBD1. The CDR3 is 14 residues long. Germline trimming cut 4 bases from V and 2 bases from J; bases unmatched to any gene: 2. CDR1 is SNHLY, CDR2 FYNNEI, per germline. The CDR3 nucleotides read TGTGCCAGCAGTGGACAGGGACCCTACAATGAGCAGTTCTTC. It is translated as CASSGQGPYNEQFF.

As DNA, the CDR3 is TGTGCCAGCAGCTTAAGAGAATACTCTTACGAGCAGTACTTC. Encoded protein: CASSLREYSYEQYF. The chain uses TRBV7-8 and TRBJ2-7, with D uncertain. V was trimmed by 2 bases and J by 4 bases, leaving 12 bases between them. Germline V lookup: CDR1 SGHVS, CDR2 FQNEAQ. The CDR3 is 14 residues long.

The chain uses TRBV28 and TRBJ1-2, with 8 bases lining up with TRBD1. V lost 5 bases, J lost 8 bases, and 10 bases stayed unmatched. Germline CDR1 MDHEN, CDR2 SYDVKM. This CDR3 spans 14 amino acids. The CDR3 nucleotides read TGTGCCAGCAGTCCGACGGACAGGGTGGGCGGCTACACCTTC. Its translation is CASSPTDRVGGYTF.

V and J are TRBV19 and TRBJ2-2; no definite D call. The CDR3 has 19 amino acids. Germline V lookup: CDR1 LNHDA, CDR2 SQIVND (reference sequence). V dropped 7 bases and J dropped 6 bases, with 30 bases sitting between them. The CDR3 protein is CASTLSFGLGLHPPGELFF. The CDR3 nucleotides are TGTGCCAGTACCCTATCATTTGGGTTGGGTCTTCACCCTCCCGGGGAGCTGTTTTTT. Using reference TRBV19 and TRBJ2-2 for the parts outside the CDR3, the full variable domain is DGGITQSPKYLFRKEGQNVTLSCEQNLNHDAMYWYRQDPGQGLRLIYYSQIVNDFQKGDIAEGYSVSREKKESFPLTVTSAQKNPTAFYLCASTLSFGLGLHPPGELFFGEGSRLTVL.

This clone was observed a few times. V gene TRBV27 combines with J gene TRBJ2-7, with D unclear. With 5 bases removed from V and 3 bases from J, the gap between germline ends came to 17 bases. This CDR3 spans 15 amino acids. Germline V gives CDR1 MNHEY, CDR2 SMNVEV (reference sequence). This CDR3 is CASSLPGRFGYEQYF. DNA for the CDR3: TGTGCCAGCAGTCTCCCAGGACGGTTTGGCTACGAGCAGTACTTC.

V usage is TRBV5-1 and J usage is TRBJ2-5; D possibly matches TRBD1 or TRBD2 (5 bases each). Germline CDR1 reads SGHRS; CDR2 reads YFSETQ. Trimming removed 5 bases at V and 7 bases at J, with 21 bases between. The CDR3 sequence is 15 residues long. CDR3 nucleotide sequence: TGCGCCAGCAGATCCGGGACGGATTTTCGAGGGACCCAGTACTTC. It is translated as CASRSGTDFRGTQYF. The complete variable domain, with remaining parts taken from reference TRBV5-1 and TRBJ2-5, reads KAGVTQTPRYLIKTRGQQVTLSCSPISGHRSVSWYQQTPGQGLQFLFEYFSETQRNKGNFPGRFSGRQFSNSRSEMNVSTLELGDSALYLCASRSGTDFRGTQYFGPGTRLLVL.

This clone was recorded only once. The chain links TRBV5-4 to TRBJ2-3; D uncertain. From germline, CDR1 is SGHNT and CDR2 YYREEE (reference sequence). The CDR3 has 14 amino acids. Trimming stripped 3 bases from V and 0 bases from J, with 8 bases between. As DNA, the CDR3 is TGTGCCAGCAGCTCACCCTATAGCACAGATACGCAGTATTTT. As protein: CASSSPYSTDTQYF.

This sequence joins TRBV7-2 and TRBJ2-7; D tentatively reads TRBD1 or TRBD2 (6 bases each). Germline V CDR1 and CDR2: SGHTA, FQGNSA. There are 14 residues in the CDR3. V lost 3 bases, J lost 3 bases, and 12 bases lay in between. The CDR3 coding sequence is TGTGCCAGCAGCTTGACAGGAGGGTACTACGAGCAGTACTTC. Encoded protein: CASSLTGGYYEQYF.

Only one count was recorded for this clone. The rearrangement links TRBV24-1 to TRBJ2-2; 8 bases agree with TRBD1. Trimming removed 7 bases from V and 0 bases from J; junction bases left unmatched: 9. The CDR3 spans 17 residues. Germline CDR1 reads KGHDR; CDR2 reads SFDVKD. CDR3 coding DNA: TGTGCCACCAGCTTGCCTTGGACAGGGCCGAACACCGGGGAGCTGTTTTTT. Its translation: CATSLPWTGPNTGELFF.